This T cell receptor beta chain was obtained from a study of T cells after yellow fever vaccination. Study-level background: The authors prepared low-cell-number fractions using SMART-Seq v4 Ultra Low Input. Whole-study findings and limits: After the booster, 96% of CD4 and approximately 87% of CD8 primary-response clones were re-detected. Peaking on day 5 versus 15, the secondary response was faster but weaker.

The TCR cDNA carried a universal primer site and UMIs from 5'RACE template switching. TCRdb processed the 5' RACE reads anew with MiXCR; each CDR3 protein has one entry. The sample yields some 600,000 distinct CDR3 sequences, about a sixth seen once. On this clonotype: The target antigen is unknown.

The V segment lost 4 bases and the J segment 2 bases; nucleotides outside the gene matches: 9. Germline V lookup: CDR1 SEHNR, CDR2 FQNEAQ (reference sequence). CDR3 length: 16 residues. Sequenced material: PBMCs, taken 5 days after the first yellow fever vaccination. The chain uses TRBV7-9 and TRBJ2-3, with 7 bases matching TRBD2. The receptor comes from a man between 18 and 29 years old who received the YFV17D yellow fever vaccine. The CDR3 is CASSYPAGEDTDTQYF. CDR3 bases: TGTGCCAGCAGCTACCCCGCGGGGGAAGACACAGATACGCAGTATTTT. The full variable domain, with the rest looked up from reference TRBV7-9 and TRBJ2-3, is DTGVSQNPRHKITKRGQNVTFRCDPISEHNRLYWYRQTLGQGPEFLTYFQNEAQLEKSRLLSDRFSAERPKGSFSTLEIQRTEQGDSAMYLCASSYPAGEDTDTQYFGPGTRLTVL.